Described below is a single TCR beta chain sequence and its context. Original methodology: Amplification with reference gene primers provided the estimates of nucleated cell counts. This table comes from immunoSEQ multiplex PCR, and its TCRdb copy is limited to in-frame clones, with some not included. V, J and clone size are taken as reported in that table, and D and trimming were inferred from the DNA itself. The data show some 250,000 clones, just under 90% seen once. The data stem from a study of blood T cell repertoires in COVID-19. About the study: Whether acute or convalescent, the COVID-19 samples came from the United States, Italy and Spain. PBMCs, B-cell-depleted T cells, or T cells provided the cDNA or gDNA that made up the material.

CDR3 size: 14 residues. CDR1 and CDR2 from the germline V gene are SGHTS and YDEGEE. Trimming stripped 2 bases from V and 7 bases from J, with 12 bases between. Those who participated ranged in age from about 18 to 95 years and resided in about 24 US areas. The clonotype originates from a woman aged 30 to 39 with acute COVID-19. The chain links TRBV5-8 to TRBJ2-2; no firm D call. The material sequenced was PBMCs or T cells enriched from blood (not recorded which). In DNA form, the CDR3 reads TGTGCCAGCAGCTTCCTACAGCTGGGCGGGGAGCTGTTTTTT. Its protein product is CASSFLQLGGELFF. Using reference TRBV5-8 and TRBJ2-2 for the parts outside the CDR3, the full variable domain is EAGVTQSPTHLIKTRGQQATLRCSPISGHTSVYWYQQALGLGLQFLLWYDEGEERNRGNFPPRFSGRQFPNYSSELNVNALELEDSALYLCASSFLQLGGELFFGEGSRLTVL.